Reported below is one TCR beta chain. Methods used by the authors: Estimation of nucleated cell counts was performed using reference gene primer amplification. The method was immunoSEQ multiplex PCR; TCRdb's version includes in-frame clones alone and lacks a portion of them. That table gives V, J and clone size, and the DNA gave D and trimming. This table holds 200,000 to 250,000 clones, roughly four fifths found once. This entry belongs to a study of blood T cell repertoires in COVID-19. Study as a whole: Samples of COVID-19 (acute and convalescent) were obtained from the United States, Italy and Spain. T cells, B-cell-depleted T cells, or PBMCs provided the cDNA or gDNA that served as material.

The CDR3 runs 16 residues. Per the germline V gene, CDR1 is SGHTS and CDR2 is YDEGEE. The V gene end was trimmed by 2 bases and the J gene end by 2 bases; junction bases not matched to a gene: 10. The sequencing input was peripheral blood. The receptor was derived from a woman aged 55-70 years with acute or convalescent COVID-19. This sequence joins TRBV5-8 and TRBJ2-7, with 7 nucleotides matching TRBD2. Here the CDR3 reads CASSFHGGGVPYEQYF. In DNA form, the CDR3 reads TGTGCCAGCAGCTTCCACGGGGGAGGGGTCCCCTACGAGCAGTACTTC.